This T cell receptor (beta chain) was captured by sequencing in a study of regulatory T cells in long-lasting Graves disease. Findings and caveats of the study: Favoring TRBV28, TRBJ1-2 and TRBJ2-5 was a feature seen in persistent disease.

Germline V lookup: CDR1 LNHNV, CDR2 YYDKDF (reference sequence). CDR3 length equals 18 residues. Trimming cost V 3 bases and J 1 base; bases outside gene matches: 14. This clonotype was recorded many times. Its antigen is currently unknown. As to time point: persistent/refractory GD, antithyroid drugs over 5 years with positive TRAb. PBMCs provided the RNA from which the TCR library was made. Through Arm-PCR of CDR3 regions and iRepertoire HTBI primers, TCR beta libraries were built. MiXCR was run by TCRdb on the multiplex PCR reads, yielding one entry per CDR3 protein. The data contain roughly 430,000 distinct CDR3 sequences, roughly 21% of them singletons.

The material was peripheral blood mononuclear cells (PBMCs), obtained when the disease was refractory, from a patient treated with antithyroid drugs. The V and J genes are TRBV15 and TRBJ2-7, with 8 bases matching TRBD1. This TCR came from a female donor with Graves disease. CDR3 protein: CATSRTSDGQGISYEQYF. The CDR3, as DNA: TGTGCCACCAGCAGGACTTCGGACGGACAGGGTATTTCCTACGAGCAGTACTTC.